This T cell receptor beta chain emerged from a study of T cells in Graves' hyperthyroidism and ophthalmopathy. Study-level information: Peripheral blood was taken when the disease was first diagnosed, before any treatment began. Study-wide results and limits: Stable hyperthyroidism was separated from ophthalmopathy by a model based on 13 V-J features. Blood also contained most expanded thyroid clonotypes above 0.001.

The source of the PBMCs was about 10 ml of fresh peripheral blood. TCR beta CDR3 regions were amplified from RNA transcripts. Primed by the HTBI set, a first-round RT-PCR was run on the TCR CDR3. TCRdb re-analysed the multiplex PCR reads in MiXCR, keeping a single row per CDR3 protein. The sample consists of roughly 840,000 distinct CDR3 sequences, 38% of them appearing once. This clonotype has at least ten counts. The antigen remains unidentified. Material: blood. This clonotype was obtained from a man between 18 and 35 years old with Graves' hyperthyroidism.

The CDR3 here is CASSVRGEVEEKLFF. In DNA, the CDR3 is TGTGCCAGCAGCGTACGCGGGGAAGTTGAAGAAAAACTGTTTTTT. The V gene is TRBV9, the J gene TRBJ1-4; D is uncertain. The CDR3 has 15 amino acids. V lost 1 base and J lost 8, with 15 bases in between. Germline CDR1 and CDR2: SGDLS and YYNGEE.